The T cell receptor (beta chain) under discussion was sequenced for a study of blood T cell repertoires in COVID-19. Overall study: Donors in the United States, Italy and Spain gave samples during acute or convalescent COVID-19. T cells, B-cell-depleted T cells, or PBMCs provided the cDNA or gDNA that served as material.

The ends were cut back, 3 bases at V and 0 bases at J, with 17 bases in the middle. The CDR3 contains 18 residues. Germline CDR1 KGHSH, CDR2 LQKENI. This clone showed up just once. Original analysis: Amplification with reference gene primers provided the estimates of nucleated cell counts. The assay was immunoSEQ multiplex PCR, and TCRdb's table has in-frame clones only and misses some. V and J calls and clone size are copied from that table; D and trimming were computed from the DNA. Seen here are 65,000 to 85,000 clones, 79% observed once, and the top ten hold around 5.8%. The specimen sequenced was peripheral blood. This clonotype was sampled from a woman of 80 years or more with active or convalescent COVID-19. This chain connects TRBV18 to TRBJ1-4; D gene ambiguous. The CDR3 region is CASSPQALRDATNEKLFF. The CDR3, as DNA: TGTGCCAGCTCACCTCAGGCTCTCCGGGATGCAACTAATGAAAAACTGTTTTTT.